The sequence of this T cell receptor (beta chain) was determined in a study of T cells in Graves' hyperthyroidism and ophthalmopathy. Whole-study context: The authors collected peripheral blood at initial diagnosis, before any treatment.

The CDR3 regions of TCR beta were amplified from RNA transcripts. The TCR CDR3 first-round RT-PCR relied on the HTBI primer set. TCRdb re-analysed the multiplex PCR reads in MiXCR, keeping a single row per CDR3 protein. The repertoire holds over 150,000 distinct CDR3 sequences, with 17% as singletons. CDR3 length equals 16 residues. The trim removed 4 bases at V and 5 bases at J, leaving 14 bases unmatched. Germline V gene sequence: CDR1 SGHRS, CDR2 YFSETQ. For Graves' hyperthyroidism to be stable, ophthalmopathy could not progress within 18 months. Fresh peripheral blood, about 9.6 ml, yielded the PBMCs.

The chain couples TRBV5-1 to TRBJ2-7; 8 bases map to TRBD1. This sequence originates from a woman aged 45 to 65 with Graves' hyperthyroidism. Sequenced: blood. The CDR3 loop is CASSVWVTGGADEQYF. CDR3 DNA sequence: TGCGCCAGCAGCGTTTGGGTAACAGGGGGAGCGGACGAGCAGTACTTC.